Listed below are T cell receptor beta chains from one sample, sequenced in a study of cytomegalovirus exposure and HLA in healthy donors. Produced via immunoSEQ multiplex PCR; TCRdb's table is partial and in-frame only. The sample lists around 190,000 clones; 86% were seen once. The sequenced sample consisted of PBMCs. The receptors were sampled from a woman aged 18-30 years in good health and CMV-seronegative. Both conserved end residues are part of each CDR3. D genes are given only for firm matches. For some rows the clone size is stated as once, few or many, or as a class when expanded; others skip it.

NA	TRBV28	NA	TRBJ2-3	CASKIGGTSTDTQYF	TGTGCCAGCAAAATTGGGGGCACTAGCACAGATACGCAGTATTTT
NA	TRBV20-1	NA	TRBJ2-1	CSASGAKAWFF	TGCAGTGCTAGTGGGGCCAAGGCTTGGTTCTTC
NA	TRBV28	NA	TRBJ2-3	CASSLWAASSTDTQYF	TGTGCCAGCAGTTTATGGGCAGCGTCCAGCACAGATACGCAGTATTTT
NA	TRBV7-9	TRBD1	TRBJ1-1	CASSLEGAKTEAFF	TGTGCCAGCAGCTTGGAGGGGGCGAAGACTGAAGCTTTCTTT
NA	TRBV2	TRBD2	TRBJ2-7	CASSLRTSGSSYEQYF	TGTGCCAGCAGTTTGCGGACTAGCGGATCTTCCTACGAGCAGTACTTC
NA	TRBV13	NA	TRBJ1-5	CASSLGPINQPQHF	TGTGCCAGCAGCTTGGGGCCGATCAATCAGCCCCAGCATTTT
NA	TRBV4-1	TRBD2	TRBJ2-2	CASSMRAGADTGELFF	TGCGCCAGCAGCATGCGAGCGGGAGCCGATACCGGGGAGCTGTTTTTT
NA	TRBV7-9	NA	TRBJ2-7	CASSFQGPYEQYF	TGTGCCAGCAGCTTTCAGGGCCCGTACGAGCAGTACTTC
NA	TRBV11-2	TRBD2	TRBJ2-3	CASSFRAGSTDTQYF	TGTGCCAGCAGCTTCCGAGCGGGGAGCACAGATACGCAGTATTTT
NA	TRBV19	TRBD2	TRBJ2-7	CASSRTSGGPYEQYF	TGTGCCAGTAGTAGGACTAGCGGGGGGCCCTACGAGCAGTACTTC
NA	TRBV7-9	NA	TRBJ1-5	CASSEDGAHQPQHF	TGTGCCAGCAGCGAAGATGGGGCTCATCAGCCCCAGCATTTT
NA	TRBV19	TRBD1	TRBJ1-2	CASSMDRGRYGYTF	TGTGCCAGTAGTATGGACAGGGGGCGGTACGGCTACACCTTC
NA	TRBV28	TRBD1	TRBJ2-1	CASSSGGQGSYNEQFF	TGTGCCAGCAGTTCCGGGGGACAGGGCTCCTACAATGAGCAGTTCTTC
NA	TRBV7-9	NA	TRBJ2-1	CASSLHSPGTPDNEQFF	TGTGCCAGCAGCCTTCACTCCCCCGGGACACCAGACAATGAGCAGTTCTTC
NA	TRBV5-1	TRBD2	TRBJ2-3	CASSLGLAGTTSTDTQYF	TGCGCCAGCAGCTTGGGGCTAGCGGGTACAACTAGCACAGATACGCAGTATTTT
NA	TRBV6-1	NA	TRBJ2-3	CASSDGVTGTQYF	TGTGCCAGCAGTGACGGCGTCACAGGTACGCAGTATTTT
once	TRBV7-2	NA	TRBJ2-7	CASSLFSINYEQYF	TGTGCCAGCAGCTTATTTAGTATAAACTACGAGCAGTACTTC
NA	TRBV6-1	NA	TRBJ1-1	CASRGGNTEAFF	TGTGCCAGCAGGGGGGGGAACACTGAAGCTTTCTTT
NA	TRBV5-1	TRBD2	TRBJ2-1	CASKEREGPENEQFF	TGCGCCAGCAAGGAGCGGGAGGGCCCTGAGAATGAGCAGTTCTTC
once	TRBV25-1	TRBD1	TRBJ1-4	CASSELGTGGEKLFF	TGTGCCAGCAGTGAACTCGGTACAGGGGGAGAAAAACTGTTTTTT
NA	TRBV11-1	TRBD1	TRBJ1-4	CASSLAGQGLDEKLFF	TGTGCCAGCAGCTTAGCGGGACAGGGTCTCGATGAAAAACTGTTTTTT
NA	TRBV5-6	NA	TRBJ2-1	CASSLGSWDEQFF	TGTGCCAGCAGCTTGGGGAGTTGGGATGAGCAGTTCTTC
NA	TRBV19	NA	TRBJ1-1	CASSKGRGGAVPEPEAFF	TGTGCCAGTAGTAAGGGTAGGGGGGGCGCGGTGCCGGAGCCTGAAGCTTTCTTT
NA	TRBV29-1	NA	TRBJ1-2	CSVGDSYQGYTF	TGCAGCGTGGGGGACTCGTATCAGGGCTACACCTTC
few	TRBV7-7	NA	TRBJ2-7	CASSLGGKQYF	TGTGCCAGCAGCTTAGGAGGTAAACAGTACTTC
NA	TRBV15	TRBD2	TRBJ2-3	CATSRELAGGTDTQYF	TGTGCCACCAGCAGAGAGTTGGCGGGGGGAACAGATACGCAGTATTTT
NA	TRBV30	TRBD1	TRBJ1-5	CAWSLPGQGAINQPQHF	TGTGCCTGGAGTTTGCCGGGACAGGGGGCCATCAATCAGCCCCAGCATTTT
NA	TRBV2	TRBD1	TRBJ1-3	CASLILTGSRGNTIYF	TGTGCCAGCCTCATACTGACAGGGAGTAGGGGAAACACCATATATTTT
NA	TRBV13	NA	TRBJ2-7	CASSSQGLEQYF	TGTGCCAGCAGCTCGCAGGGGCTCGAGCAGTACTTC
NA	TRBV18	TRBD1	TRBJ1-6	CASSPVQGDNSPLHF	TGTGCCAGCTCACCAGTCCAGGGGGATAATTCACCCCTCCACTTT
NA	TRBV5-1	NA	TRBJ1-1	CASSIPQGRGTEAFF	TGCGCCAGCAGCATCCCACAGGGTAGGGGCACTGAAGCTTTCTTT
NA	TRBV19	NA	TRBJ1-4	CASRGSQPNEKLFF	TGTGCCAGTAGAGGGAGCCAGCCTAATGAAAAACTGTTTTTT
NA	TRBV5-8	NA	TRBJ2-1	CASSPGLIHSYNEQFF	TGTGCCAGCAGCCCAGGACTGATTCACTCCTACAATGAGCAGTTCTTC
NA	TRBV2	TRBD1	TRBJ2-5	CASSEIGQGQETQYF	TGTGCCAGCAGTGAAATAGGACAGGGCCAAGAGACCCAGTACTTC
NA	TRBV2	NA	TRBJ2-7	CASSPRTVFYEQYF	TGTGCCAGCAGTCCCCGGACAGTTTTCTACGAGCAGTACTTC
NA	TRBV13	TRBD2	TRBJ2-3	CASSLDRSGYTQYF	TGTGCCAGCAGCTTAGATCGTAGCGGGTATACGCAGTATTTT
NA	TRBV9	TRBD1	TRBJ2-7	CASSATGDPLSEQYF	TGTGCCAGCAGCGCTACAGGGGACCCACTCTCCGAGCAGTACTTC
NA	TRBV18	TRBD1	TRBJ1-4	CASSPGTGNGEKLFF	TGTGCCAGCTCACCCGGGACAGGGAATGGTGAAAAACTGTTTTTT
NA	TRBV7-9	TRBD1	TRBJ2-3	CASSNPDRGRSDTQYF	TGTGCCAGCAGCAACCCGGACAGGGGGCGCTCAGATACGCAGTATTTT
NA	TRBV6-6	TRBD1	TRBJ2-7	CASSQDREWGQYF	TGTGCCAGCAGTCAGGACAGGGAATGGGGGCAGTACTTC
NA	TRBV10-3	NA	TRBJ2-7	CAISESLGGDLYEQYF	TGTGCCATCAGTGAGTCGCTAGGAGGGGATCTTTACGAGCAGTACTTC
NA	TRBV5-6	NA	TRBJ1-5	CASSLVGGPTELNQPQHF	TGTGCCAGCAGCTTGGTGGGGGGACCCACCGAACTTAATCAGCCCCAGCATTTT
NA	TRBV7-9	NA	TRBJ1-2	CASSSGTSGYTF	TGTGCCAGCAGCTCAGGGACAAGCGGCTACACCTTC
NA	TRBV11-2	NA	TRBJ2-5	CASSGSVAAQETQYF	TGTGCCAGCAGCGGCTCGGTCGCGGCACAAGAGACCCAGTACTTC
NA	TRBV4-1	NA	TRBJ2-7	CASSQARGSPYEQYF	TGCGCCAGCAGCCAAGCTCGGGGTTCTCCCTACGAGCAGTACTTC
NA	TRBV10-3	NA	TRBJ2-7	CAIKAGGGHYEQYF	TGTGCCATCAAAGCAGGGGGAGGTCACTACGAGCAGTACTTC
few	TRBV2	NA	TRBJ2-7	CASSYQGNYEQYF	TGTGCCAGCAGTTATCAGGGAAACTACGAGCAGTACTTC
few	TRBV6-4	NA	TRBJ2-2	CASSDALLSTGELFF	TGTGCCAGCAGTGACGCCCTCCTGAGCACCGGGGAGCTGTTTTTT
NA	TRBV27	NA	TRBJ1-6	CASRQGLNNSPLHF	TGTGCCAGCAGACAGGGTTTAAATAATTCACCCCTCCACTTT
NA	TRBV4-1	NA	TRBJ1-1	CASSQGIQTLNTEAFF	TGCGCCAGCAGCCAAGGAATCCAGACACTGAACACTGAAGCTTTCTTT
NA	TRBV18	TRBD1	TRBJ1-2	CASSPPGQGALLLYGYTF	TGTGCCAGCTCACCACCCGGACAGGGGGCTCTGTTATTATATGGCTACACCTTC